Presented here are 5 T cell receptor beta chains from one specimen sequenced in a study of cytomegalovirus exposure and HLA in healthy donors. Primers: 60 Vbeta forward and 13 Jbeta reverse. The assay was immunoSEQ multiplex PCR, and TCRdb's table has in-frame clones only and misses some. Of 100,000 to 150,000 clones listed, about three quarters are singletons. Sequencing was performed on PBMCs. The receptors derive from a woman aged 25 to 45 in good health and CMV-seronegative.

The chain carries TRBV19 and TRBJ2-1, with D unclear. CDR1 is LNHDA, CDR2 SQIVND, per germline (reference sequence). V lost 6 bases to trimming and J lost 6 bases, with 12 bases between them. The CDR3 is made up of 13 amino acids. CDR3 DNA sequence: TGTGCCAGTAGCGACTTACTCTTCAATGAGCAGTTCTTC. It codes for CASSDLLFNEQFF.

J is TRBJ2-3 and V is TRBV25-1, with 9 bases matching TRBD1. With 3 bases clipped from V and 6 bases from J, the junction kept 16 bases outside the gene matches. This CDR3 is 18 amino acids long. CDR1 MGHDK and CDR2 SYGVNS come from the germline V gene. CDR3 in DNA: TGTGCCAGCAGTGACGAGATCTTCGGGACAGGGCAAAAGGATACGCAGTATTTT. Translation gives CASSDEIFGTGQKDTQYF. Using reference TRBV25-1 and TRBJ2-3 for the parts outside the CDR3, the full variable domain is EADIYQTPRYLVIGTGKKITLECSQTMGHDKMYWYQQDPGMELHLIHYSYGVNSTEKGDLSSESTVSRIRTEHFPLTLESARPSHTSQYLCASSDEIFGTGQKDTQYFGPGTRLTVL.

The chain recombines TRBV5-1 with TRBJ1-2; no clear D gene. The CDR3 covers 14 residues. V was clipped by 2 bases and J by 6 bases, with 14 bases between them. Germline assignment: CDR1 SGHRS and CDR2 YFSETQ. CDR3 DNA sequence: TGCGCCAGCAGCTTCCCCCAACCGGGAGATGGCTACACCTTC. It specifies CASSFPQPGDGYTF.

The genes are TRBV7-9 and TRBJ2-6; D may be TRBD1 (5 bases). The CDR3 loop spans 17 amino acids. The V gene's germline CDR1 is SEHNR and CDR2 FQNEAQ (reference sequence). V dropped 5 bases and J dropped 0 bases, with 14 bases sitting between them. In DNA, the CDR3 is TGTGCCAGCAGCCCCCCAGGGTTAAGCTCTGGGGCCAACGTCCTGACTTTC. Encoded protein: CASSPPGLSSGANVLTF.

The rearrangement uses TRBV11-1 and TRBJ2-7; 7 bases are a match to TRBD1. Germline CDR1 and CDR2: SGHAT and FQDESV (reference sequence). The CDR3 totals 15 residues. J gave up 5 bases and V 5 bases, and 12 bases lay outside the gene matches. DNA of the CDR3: TGTGCCAGCAGCCGAGACGACAGGGTTAGCGACGAGCAGTACTTC. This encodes CASSRDDRVSDEQYF.